Below, one T cell receptor (beta chain) is given with its context. The sample originates from a study of cytomegalovirus exposure and HLA in healthy donors. Study as a whole: Earlier findings included 100 million to 130 million unique TCR beta sequences obtained from 150 million to 200 million T cells.

PCR involved 60 Vbeta and 13 Jbeta primers. Method: immunoSEQ multiplex PCR; TCRdb's copy keeps in-frame clones and lacks some. Recorded for this sample: 100,000 to 150,000 clones. Trimming took 8 bases from V and 3 from J; bases not matched to a gene: 10. The CDR3 is made up of 14 amino acids. The germline V gene encodes CDR1 MDHEN and CDR2 SYDVKM. The sequence derives from a man aged 18 to 29 in good health and CMV-seronegative. Sequenced: PBMCs. V is TRBV28 and J is TRBJ2-7; 7 bases fit TRBD1. The CDR3 protein is CASRLRQGIYEQYF. In nucleotides, the CDR3 is TGTGCCAGCCGGTTAAGACAGGGAATCTACGAGCAGTACTTC.